Shown below are 3 T cell receptor beta chains from a single sample sequenced in a study of response to subunit inactivated influenza vaccine. Via MiXCR, TCRdb re-called the RT-PCR reads, giving one row per CDR3 protein. This sample has about 190,000 distinct CDR3 sequences; around 15% occur once, and the top ten carry about 28%. The sequences come from CD8+ T cells sorted from PBMCs, collected about 5 days after vaccination. Receptors originate from a middle-aged man who received an inactivated influenza vaccine.

This clonotype was counted many times. The J gene is TRBJ2-3, the V gene TRBV12-3 or TRBV12-4; 8 bases are shared with TRBD2. The CDR3 totals 14 residues. Losses at the gene ends were 6 bases for V and 0 bases for J; bases not matched to a gene: 2. The CDR3 DNA sequence: TGTGCCAGCAGAAGCGGGGGAAGCACAGATACGCAGTATTTT. This gives the protein CASRSGGSTDTQYF.

This sequence joins TRBV3-1 and TRBJ2-2; 8 nucleotides line up with TRBD2. The CDR3 extends over 16 amino acids. Trimming took 1 base from V and 3 from J; bases not matched to a gene: 4. CDR1 is LGHDT and CDR2 is YNNKEL in the germline V gene (reference sequence). CDR3 sequence (DNA): TGTGCCAGCAGCCAAGTACTAGCGGCATACACCGGGGAGCTGTTTTTT. It specifies CASSQVLAAYTGELFF. The full variable domain, with the rest looked up from reference TRBV3-1 and TRBJ2-2, is DTAVSQTPKYLVTQMGNDKSIKCEQNLGHDTMYWYKQDSKKFLKIMFSYNNKELIINETVPNRFSPKSPDKAHLNLHINSLELGDSAVYFCASSQVLAAYTGELFFGEGSRLTVL.

This rearrangement joins TRBV28 to TRBJ2-7, with 10 nucleotides matching TRBD1. V was pared by 8 bases and J by 3 bases, with 7 bases of the junction left unmatched. The V gene's germline CDR1 is MDHEN and CDR2 SYDVKM. This CDR3 spans 14 amino acids. The CDR3 DNA reads TGTGCCAGCTACCCGACAGGGGGCGTCTACGAGCAGTACTTC. Amino acid sequence: CASYPTGGVYEQYF.